Listed below are T cell receptor beta chains from one sample, sequenced in a study of T cell responses to AZD1222 COVID-19 vaccine. Profiling relied on immunoSEQ multiplex PCR, and the TCRdb table lists in-frame clones only, not all of them. The table records about 93,000 clones, just over 85% of them present only once. This sample comprised peripheral blood, obtained on day 0 of AZD1222 vaccination. These receptors all stem from an adult in good health. Each CDR3 is given with its conserved first and last residue. D genes are given only for firm matches. The size of a clone is reported for some rows only, either as once, few or many, or as a class for expanded clones.

>TRBV28|NA|NA|TRBJ1-1
CASSSGALNTEAFF
TGTGCCAGCAGTTCGGGGGCCCTGAACACTGAAGCTTTCTTT
>TRBV27|NA|NA|TRBJ2-3
CASSVLGALSDTQYF
TGTGCCAGCAGTGTACTAGGGGCCCTCTCAGATACGCAGTATTTT
>TRBV18|TRBD1|NA|TRBJ2-5
CASSPRLGTGQETQYF
TGTGCCAGCTCACCAAGGCTCGGGACAGGACAAGAGACCCAGTACTTC
>TRBV6-5|TRBD2|NA|TRBJ2-1
CASSPLLAAYNEQFF
TGTGCCAGCAGTCCCCTCCTAGCGGCCTACAATGAGCAGTTCTTC
>TRBV6-5|TRBD1|NA|TRBJ1-1
CASSSRQGGGTEAFF
TGTGCCAGCAGTTCACGACAGGGCGGAGGAACTGAAGCTTTCTTT
>TRBV25-1|NA|NA|TRBJ2-7
CASSESGLPSEQYF
TGTGCCAGCAGTGAATCCGGGTTGCCCTCCGAGCAGTACTTC
>TRBV27|NA|few|TRBJ1-2
CASSPATGTALYTF
TGTGCCAGCAGTCCGGCGACCGGGACGGCGCTCTACACCTTC
>TRBV21-1|NA|few|TRBJ2-7
CASSPKNEGLYEQYF
TGTGCCAGCAGCCCCAAAAACGAGGGGCTCTACGAGCAGTACTTC
>TRBV7-6|NA|NA|TRBJ2-1
CASSLENRVASEQFF
TGTGCCAGCAGCTTAGAGAACAGGGTAGCGAGTGAGCAGTTCTTC
>TRBV30|NA|NA|TRBJ1-4
CAWSVQSEKLFF
TGTGCCTGGAGTGTACAGAGTGAAAAACTGTTTTTT
>TRBV18|NA|once|TRBJ2-1
CASSPGGGDEQFF
TGTGCCAGCTCACCAGGGGGCGGCGATGAGCAGTTCTTC
>TRBV2|NA|NA|TRBJ2-5
CASSEGSATQYF
TGTGCCAGCAGTGAAGGTAGCGCGACCCAGTACTTC
>TRBV7-2|NA|NA|TRBJ2-5
CASSLVRPPGTQYF
TGTGCCAGCAGCTTAGTGAGACCTCCGGGGACCCAGTACTTC
>TRBV19|NA|NA|TRBJ2-5
CASRETGSYQETQYF
TGTGCCAGTAGGGAGACAGGAAGTTACCAAGAGACCCAGTACTTC
>TRBV5-1|NA|NA|TRBJ2-1
CASSTLLGGPDSGEQFF
TGCGCCAGCAGCACCCTATTGGGGGGGCCCGATAGTGGTGAGCAGTTCTTC
>TRBV30|TRBD1|NA|TRBJ2-3
CAWTGGGGYTQYF
TGTGCCTGGACAGGGGGCGGTGGGTATACGCAGTATTTT